The 11 T cell receptor beta chains given below trace back to one sample, sequenced in a study of T cell responses to AZD1222 COVID-19 vaccine. Clones were sequenced by immunoSEQ multiplex PCR, and TCRdb holds only the in-frame ones, with some missing. The data contain around 190,000 clones, 80% to 95% of them singletons. The sample here was peripheral blood, taken on day 0 of AZD1222 vaccination. The receptors come from an adult in good health.

This sequence joins TRBV7-8 and TRBJ1-2; D remains ambiguous. CDR1 SGHVS and CDR2 FQNEAQ come from the germline V gene. CDR3 length: 13 residues. Deletions cut 6 bases from V and 10 bases from J, with 18 bases between. CDR3 coding DNA: TGTGCCAGCAGGTCCCTCGGCCGGAGGGACTACACCTTC. Translated: CASRSLGRRDYTF.

The rearrangement links TRBV7-2 to TRBJ2-3, with D uncertain. V lost 5 bases and J lost 0, with 9 bases in between. Germline V CDR1 and CDR2: SGHTA, FQGNSA. The CDR3 is 14 residues long. The CDR3 region has the DNA TGTGCCAGCAGCATTGACCCAAGCACAGATACGCAGTATTTT. It is translated as CASSIDPSTDTQYF. The whole variable domain, remainder taken from reference TRBV7-2 and TRBJ2-3, is GAGVSQSPSNKVTEKGKDVELRCDPISGHTALYWYRQSLGQGLEFLIYFQGNSAPDKSGLPSDRFSAERTGGSVSTLTIQRTQQEDSAVYLCASSIDPSTDTQYFGPGTRLTVL.

The rearrangement uses TRBV27 and TRBJ1-1; D call uncertain. This CDR3 comprises 14 residues. CDR1 and CDR2 from the germline V gene are MNHEY and SMNVEV (reference sequence). V lost 5 bases to trimming and J lost 5 bases, with 15 bases between them. CDR3 sequence (DNA): TGTGCCAGCAGTCCCCCGTTAAGAGGGACTGAAGCTTTCTTT. This sequence encodes CASSPPLRGTEAFF.

The CDR3 region is CASSVANYGYTF. The CDR3 nucleotides are TGTGCCAGCAGTGTGGCCAACTATGGCTACACCTTC. The V and J genes are TRBV2 and TRBJ1-2; D gene uncertain. The CDR3 is made up of 12 amino acids. From germline, CDR1 is SNHLY and CDR2 FYNNEI. Trimming stripped 4 bases from V and 2 bases from J, with 5 bases between.

The J gene is TRBJ2-2, the V gene TRBV7-9, with D possibly TRBD1 on 6 matching bases. The V end was cut by 1 base, the J end by 6 bases, with 15 bases between. CDR1 is SEHNR and CDR2 is FQNEAQ in the germline V gene (reference sequence). This CDR3 is built from 16 residues. This CDR3 is CASSLGQAILSGELFF. CDR3 in DNA: TGTGCCAGCAGCTTAGGACAGGCTATCTTGTCCGGGGAGCTGTTTTTT.

This sequence joins TRBV29-1 and TRBJ1-3, with D possibly being TRBD1 (5 bases). CDR3 size: 16 residues. Trimming pared 4 bases from V and 0 bases from J, leaving 16 bases between. Germline lookup yields CDR1 SQVTM and CDR2 ANQGSEA. The CDR3 region has the DNA TGCAGCGTTGTACAGGATCTTACAAGCTCTGGAAACACCATATATTTT. Amino acids: CSVVQDLTSSGNTIYF.

This clone was detected a few times. J is TRBJ1-2 and V is TRBV9; D unclear. The CDR3 spans 14 residues. V lost 0 bases and J lost 2, with 8 bases in between. Germline lookup yields CDR1 SGDLS and CDR2 YYNGEE. The CDR3 DNA sequence: TGTGCCAGCAGCGTAGTCGGGTTGAACTATGGCTACACCTTC. Its translation is CASSVVGLNYGYTF.

V gene TRBV6-5 combines with J gene TRBJ2-7; 12 bases fit TRBD1. Germline V CDR1 and CDR2: MNHEY, SVGAGI. With 0 bases clipped from V and 4 bases from J, the junction kept 1 base outside the gene matches. The CDR3 loop spans 15 amino acids. This CDR3 reads CASSYSGQGAYEQYF. For the CDR3, the DNA is TGTGCCAGCAGTTACTCGGGACAGGGGGCTTACGAGCAGTACTTC.

V usage is TRBV7-7 and J usage is TRBJ1-6; D may be TRBD1 (5 bases). Germline CDR1 SSHAT, CDR2 FNYEAQ (reference sequence). The CDR3 is 20 amino acids. V lost 1 base to trimming and J lost 0 bases, with 19 bases between them. The CDR3: CASSLEAGRDSSSYNSPLHF. For the CDR3, the DNA is TGTGCCAGCAGCTTAGAGGCTGGCAGGGACTCTAGCTCCTATAATTCACCCCTCCACTTT.

V and J are TRBV2 and TRBJ2-1; D not resolved. The V and J ends lost 5 bases and 8 bases respectively, with 13 bases between them. CDR1 and CDR2 (germline): SNHLY, FYNNEI. The CDR3 consists of 13 residues. DNA of the CDR3: TGTGCCAGCAGTCCCCTCGCTGGCGATGAGCAGTTCTTC. Amino acids: CASSPLAGDEQFF. Full variable domain (rest looked up from reference TRBV2 and TRBJ2-1): EPEVTQTPSHQVTQMGQEVILRCVPISNHLYFYWYRQILGQKVEFLVSFYNNEISEKSEIFDDQFSVERPDGSNFTLKIRSTKLEDSAMYFCASSPLAGDEQFFGPGTRLTVL.

This clone was observed a single time. The chain links TRBV4-1 to TRBJ2-3, with 8 bases lining up with TRBD1. CDR3 length: 18 residues. Germline V gene sequence: CDR1 MGHRA, CDR2 YSYEKL. V lost 3 bases, J lost 5 bases, and 16 bases stayed unmatched. The CDR3 loop reads CASSQDLLRTGFLDTQYF. CDR3 nucleotides: TGCGCCAGCAGCCAGGATCTCTTGAGGACAGGGTTTTTAGATACGCAGTATTTT.